The sequence of this T cell receptor beta chain was determined in a study of identical twins. Whole-study findings and limits: Models predicted less out-of-frame TCR alpha sharing in monozygotic twins than was found.

V dropped 0 bases and J dropped 1; count of bases not matched to a gene: 5. The germline CDR1 and CDR2 sequences are SGHRS and YFSETQ. This CDR3 is built from 17 residues. In TCRdb, the 5' RACE reads were re-called with MiXCR into one record per CDR3 protein. The repertoire has about 530,000 distinct CDR3 sequences, nearly 15% of them found once; the top ten carry 0.44%. This clonotype was picked up a small number of times. Antigen unknown. Another study also made use of these data, one on yellow fever vaccine responses in identical twins.

V and J are TRBV5-1 and TRBJ2-2, with 8 nucleotides matching TRBD2. Sequences were obtained from CD4+ T cells sorted from blood. The receptor was derived from a woman under 30 in good health. The CDR3 loop is CASSLGIAGKNTGELFF. The DNA of the CDR3 is TGCGCCAGCAGCTTGGGGATAGCGGGGAAGAACACCGGGGAGCTGTTTTTT.